This T cell receptor beta chain was documented in a study of blood T cells in healthy people across ages. For the second PCR, which ran for about 6 to 11 cycles, a sample-barcoded 5' primer and a J-beta primer mix were used. TCRdb re-derived calls from the 5' RACE reads in MiXCR, one entry per CDR3 protein. Of about 650,000 distinct CDR3 sequences detected, roughly half appear once; the ten largest clones hold roughly 13%. This clonotype was observed a single time. Per individual sample, total RNA of at least 5 micrograms was extracted. Sequencing was performed on blood. This TCR was sampled from a woman older than 75 in good health.

The CDR3 reads CASSYQGFGETQYF. The CDR3 bases are TGCGCCAGCAGCTATCAGGGGTTTGGGGAGACCCAGTACTTC. This sequence joins TRBV5-1 and TRBJ2-5; D may be TRBD1 (6 bases). Trimming shortened V by 3 bases and J by 5 bases, and 14 bases separated the two germline ends. Germline assignment: CDR1 SGHRS and CDR2 YFSETQ. The CDR3 covers 14 residues. The variable domain in full, completed from reference TRBV5-1 and TRBJ2-5, reads KAGVTQTPRYLIKTRGQQVTLSCSPISGHRSVSWYQQTPGQGLQFLFEYFSETQRNKGNFPGRFSGRQFSNSRSEMNVSTLELGDSALYLCASSYQGFGETQYFGPGTRLLVL.